These 13 T cell receptor beta chains came from one sample sequenced in a study of CD8+ T cells in alopecia areata. Sequencing templates came from extracted RNA that was reverse transcribed into cDNA. Clones were read by immunoSEQ multiplex PCR, and TCRdb kept only the in-frame ones, dropping some. The sample comprises 140,000 to 150,000 clones, approximately 50% of which are singletons, and approximately 7% rests with the top ten. Sequencing was done on a sample of CD4+ T cells sorted from blood. Every receptor here comes from a human donor with alopecia areata.

The rearrangement uses TRBV6-1 and TRBJ2-1, with 7 bases aligning to TRBD2. Germline V gives CDR1 MNHNS, CDR2 SASEGT. The CDR3 is 12 amino acids. CDR3 bases: TGTGCAAGTAGCGGGTATGTCAATGAGCAGTTCTTC. Its protein is CASSGYVNEQFF.

The V gene is TRBV5-1, the J gene TRBJ2-5, with TRBD2 matching 7 bases. The length of the CDR3 is 14 residues. Germline CDR1 is SGHRS and CDR2 is YFSETQ. The junction had 6 bases not matched to a gene; V was cut back by 5 bases and J by 2 bases. The CDR3 nucleotides are TGCGCCAGCAGGGGGACGGGAGGACAAGAGACCCAGTACTTC. Translation gives CASRGTGGQETQYF.

This clone has more than one count but fewer than ten. The CDR3 sequence: CASSPPASGMYNEQFF. CDR3 nucleotides: TGTGCCAGCAGTCCCCCCGCTAGCGGGATGTACAATGAGCAGTTCTTC. The genes are TRBV6-6 and TRBJ2-1; 9 nucleotides agree with TRBD2. This CDR3 is 16 amino acids long. V was clipped by 5 bases and J by 4 bases; unmatched bases: 9. CDR1 is MNHNY and CDR2 is SVGAGI in the germline V gene (reference sequence).

V is TRBV20-1 and J is TRBJ2-1; D gene ambiguous. Between the trimmed V and J ends, which lost 4 bases and 10 bases, there was a span of 11 bases. Germline values: CDR1 DFQATT, CDR2 SNEGSKA (reference sequence). CDR3 length: 11 residues. The CDR3 bases are TGCAGTGCTACCCTACGGCAGGAGCAGTTCTTC. Amino acids: CSATLRQEQFF.

The chain combines TRBV19 with TRBJ1-2; D call uncertain. In germline, CDR1 is LNHDA, CDR2 SQIVND (reference sequence). The CDR3 consists of 11 residues. Trimming removed 6 bases from V and 5 bases from J, with 7 bases in between. CDR3 amino acids: CASSLEYGYTF. The CDR3 nucleotides are TGTGCCAGTAGCCTGGAATATGGCTACACCTTC.

The V gene is TRBV5-6, the J gene TRBJ2-1, with D unclear. Trimming pared 4 bases from V and 8 bases from J, leaving 19 bases between. This CDR3 spans 15 amino acids. Germline CDR1 SGHDT, CDR2 YYEEEE. DNA of the CDR3: TGTGCCAGCAGCCTCCTTTCTCGAGGCGAGGATGAGCAGTTCTTC. This gives the protein CASSLLSRGEDEQFF.

This clone was detected a few times. The rearrangement joins TRBV29-1 to TRBJ2-3; D ambiguous. The CDR3 runs 14 residues. The V end lost 2 bases, the J end lost 0 bases, and 9 bases lay between the germline ends. Germline values: CDR1 SQVTM, CDR2 ANQGSEA. The CDR3 loop is CSVEHGLSTDTQYF. CDR3 in DNA: TGCAGCGTTGAACACGGGTTGAGCACAGATACGCAGTATTTT.

V usage is TRBV11-2 and J usage is TRBJ2-7; tentative D call: TRBD2 (6 bases). This CDR3 is built from 15 residues. The V gene's germline CDR1 is SGHAT and CDR2 FQNNGV. V was shortened by 5 bases and J by 0 bases, with 14 bases between the two germline ends. CDR3 sequence reads: CASSLRESHSYEQYF. The CDR3 region has the DNA TGTGCCAGCAGCCTCCGGGAGTCCCACTCCTACGAGCAGTACTTC.

This chain joins TRBV4-1 and TRBJ2-7; 8 bases align to TRBD2. The CDR3 totals 14 residues. Germline assignment: CDR1 MGHRA and CDR2 YSYEKL. V lost 3 bases and J lost 2; bases outside the gene matches: 3. This CDR3 is CASSHGTRTYEQYF. The CDR3 coding sequence is TGCGCCAGCAGCCACGGGACTAGAACCTACGAGCAGTACTTC.

This clone was seen only a few times. The chain uses TRBV29-1 and TRBJ2-2, with a tentative D call TRBD1 (6 bases). The V end was cut by 8 bases, the J end by 6 bases, with 13 bases between. CDR1 is SQVTM, CDR2 ANQGSEA, per germline. The CDR3 is 12 residues long. CDR3 sequence: CSTIGGPGELFF. The CDR3 coding sequence is TGCAGCACCATAGGGGGTCCCGGGGAGCTGTTTTTT.

The J gene is TRBJ2-2, the V gene TRBV12-5; 11 bases line up with TRBD2. Per germline, CDR1 LGHNT and CDR2 FRNRAP. The CDR3 runs to 15 residues. V lost 5 bases and J lost 8; bases outside the gene matches: 7. The CDR3 protein is CASGTSGRVSGELFF. As DNA, the CDR3 is TGTGCTAGTGGTACTAGCGGGAGAGTCAGTGGGGAGCTGTTTTTT.

V and J are TRBV5-1 and TRBJ2-7; 9 bases match TRBD2. CDR1 is SGHRS and CDR2 is YFSETQ in the germline V gene. CDR3 size: 14 residues. V dropped 0 bases and J dropped 3; count of bases not matched to a gene: 1. CDR3 in DNA: TGCGCCAGCAGCTTGGTTAGCGGGAGCTACGAGCAGTACTTC. Protein: CASSLVSGSYEQYF.

This chain uses TRBV4-2 with TRBJ1-1, with D unclear. The V gene lost 0 bases and the J gene lost 5 bases, with 10 bases spanning the gap. CDR1 is LGHNA and CDR2 is YNFKEQ in the germline V gene. This CDR3 has 14 amino acids. The chain's CDR3 is CASSQDPGITEAFF. The CDR3, as DNA: TGTGCCAGCAGCCAAGATCCTGGGATTACTGAAGCTTTCTTT.